A selection of T cell receptor beta chains follows, all from one sample in a study of cytomegalovirus exposure and HLA in healthy donors. The repertoire was sequenced with immunoSEQ multiplex PCR; TCRdb's copy has only in-frame clones and lacks some. In the table there are roughly 80,000 clones, roughly 74% of which are singletons. The sequencing input was PBMCs. Receptors were obtained from a man in his forties in good health and CMV-seronegative. The CDR3 runs from the conserved cysteine through the conserved F or W. A D gene is named only where the DNA matches it firmly. Only part of the rows carry a size: once, few, many, or a class if the clone is expanded.

>TRBV6-5|TRBD1|TRBJ1-2|.
TGTGCCAGCAGTTACGGGACAGGGGACTCATACACCTTC
CASSYGTGDSYTF
>TRBV5-1|.|TRBJ2-3|few
TGCGCCAGCAGCTTGGACTGGTCAGATACGCAGTATTTT
CASSLDWSDTQYF
>TRBV9|TRBD1|TRBJ2-1|.
TGTGCCAGCAGCGCGCAGGACAGGGAAAATGAGCAGTTCTTC
CASSAQDRENEQFF
>TRBV28|TRBD1|TRBJ1-2|few
TGTGCCAGCAGTCCAAGGACAGGGGTTGGCTACACCTTC
CASSPRTGVGYTF
>TRBV19|TRBD1|TRBJ1-4|.
TGTGAAAGGGAGGACAGGGGGGCAACTAATGAAAAACTGTTTTTT
CEREDRGATNEKLFF
>TRBV7-9|.|TRBJ1-4|.
TGTGCCAGCACCATACGGGGGGAAAGGAATAATGAAAAACTGTTTTTT
CASTIRGERNNEKLFF
>TRBV18|TRBD1|TRBJ1-4|.
TGTGCCAGCTCACCACCGGGGACAGCTAATGAAAAACTGTTTTTT
CASSPPGTANEKLFF
>TRBV5-1|TRBD1|TRBJ1-5|.
TGCGCCAGCAGCTCGGACAGGGGCAGTCAGCCCCAGCATTTT
CASSSDRGSQPQHF
>TRBV15|.|TRBJ1-4|few
TGTGCCACCAGCAGAGTGACTATCTTTAATGAAAAACTGTTTTTT
CATSRVTIFNEKLFF
>TRBV27|.|TRBJ1-6|.
TGTGCCAGCAGTTTAGTACGGAGCTCCTATAATTCACCCCTCCACTTT
CASSLVRSSYNSPLHF
>TRBV4-1|.|TRBJ1-2|few
TGCGCCAGCAGCCAAGTTAGGGGGAAAACTAACTATGGCTACACCTTC
CASSQVRGKTNYGYTF
>TRBV30|.|TRBJ1-3|.
TGTGCCTGGAGTAGGGGCTCTGGAAACACCATATATTTT
CAWSRGSGNTIYF